This T cell receptor beta chain is from a study of radiotherapy plus CTLA-4 blockade in lung cancer. About the research overall: Objective response was observed in over 15% of patients, and disease control in about 30%. Study-wide findings and caveats: Response, reportedly, was best predicted by interferon-beta along with early blood T cell clone dynamics. Clones of tumor-derived TCRs expanded in blood after radiotherapy plus ipilimumab.

Ipilimumab CTLA-4 blockade and focal radiation were given to patients with chemo-refractory metastatic non-small-cell lung cancer. Details on this clone: Its antigen is unknown.

Method: immunoSEQ multiplex PCR; TCRdb's copy keeps in-frame clones and lacks some. The sample lists 75,000 to 95,000 clones, roughly 80% occurring once. The receptor was derived from a human donor with non-small cell lung cancer that progressed on radiotherapy plus ipilimumab. Sequenced material: peripheral blood, taken from a patient treated with radiotherapy plus ipilimumab.

The CDR3 DNA reads TGTGCCAGCAGTTATAACGCAGGGTTGAGCACTGAAGCTTTCTTT. It is translated as CASSYNAGLSTEAFF. This chain joins TRBV6-5 and TRBJ1-1, with D perhaps matching TRBD1 (5 bases). The CDR3 has 15 residues. The V gene's germline CDR1 is MNHEY and CDR2 SVGAGI. V dropped 3 bases and J dropped 4 bases, with 15 bases sitting between them.